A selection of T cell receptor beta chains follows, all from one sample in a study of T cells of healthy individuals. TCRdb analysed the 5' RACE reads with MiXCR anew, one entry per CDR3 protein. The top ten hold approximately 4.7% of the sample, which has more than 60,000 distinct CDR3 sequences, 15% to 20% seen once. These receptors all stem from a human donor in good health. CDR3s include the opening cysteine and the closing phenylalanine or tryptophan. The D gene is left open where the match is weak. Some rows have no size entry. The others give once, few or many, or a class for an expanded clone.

TGTGCCAGCAGCTTAAGCGGGGGCGCTTTCTTT | CASSLSGGAFF | TRBJ1-1 | few | TRBV13 | .
TGTGCCAGCAGTGTGCACTACGACAGTGACCAAGAGACCCAGTACTTC | CASSVHYDSDQETQYF | TRBJ2-5 | many | TRBV12-3/TRBV12-4 | .
TGCGCCAGCAGCCAAGTGGGCAGGGGTTGGTCACCCCTCCACTTT | CASSQVGRGWSPLHF | TRBJ1-6 | . | TRBV4-1 | .
TGTGCCAGCAGCTTAGTAGGGGCCGGGTCTTCGGTCACTGAAGCTTTCTTT | CASSLVGAGSSVTEAFF | TRBJ1-1 | many | TRBV11-2 | .
TGTGCCAGCAGTTTTAGCGGGGGGCCGGAGCAGTTCTTC | CASSFSGGPEQFF | TRBJ2-1 | . | TRBV12-3/TRBV12-4 | TRBD2
TGCAGTGTCAAGGGGGCTGGTAATGAAAAACTGTTTTTT | CSVKGAGNEKLFF | TRBJ1-4 | . | TRBV20-1 | TRBD1
TGTGCCATCAGTGAGCCAGCGGGGAGCTCCTACGAGCAGTACTTC | CAISEPAGSSYEQYF | TRBJ2-7 | many | TRBV10-3 | TRBD2
TGTGCCTGGAGTCCTTGGACTAGGGGAGAGACCCAGTACTTC | CAWSPWTRGETQYF | TRBJ2-5 | many | TRBV30 | TRBD2
TGCAGCGTTGGTCTCCGGACGAACAATGAGCAGTTCTTC | CSVGLRTNNEQFF | TRBJ2-1 | few | TRBV29-1 | .
TGTGCCAGCAGCTCTCGTAACAGGGGGCTCACAGATACGCAGTATTTT | CASSSRNRGLTDTQYF | TRBJ2-3 | . | TRBV11-1 | TRBD1
TGTGCCAGCAGTTCCACCAATACGCAGTATTTT | CASSSTNTQYF | TRBJ2-3 | many | TRBV28 | .
TGCAGCGTCACCCAGGACAGCATGAACACTGAAGCTTTCTTT | CSVTQDSMNTEAFF | TRBJ1-1 | many | TRBV29-1 | .
TGCGCCAGCAGCGAGGGGACAGGAGGTTATGGCTACACCTTC | CASSEGTGGYGYTF | TRBJ1-2 | . | TRBV5-1 | TRBD1
TGCAGCGTTGATACAGGGAACTATGGCTACACCTTC | CSVDTGNYGYTF | TRBJ1-2 | many | TRBV29-1 | .
TGTGCCAGCAGCCAAGGAAGAGGGGCGTCGAACATTCAGTACTTC | CASSQGRGASNIQYF | TRBJ2-4 | many | TRBV14 | .
TGTGCCAGCAGTCTTCGACAGGGCGACACCGGGGAGCTGTTTTTT | CASSLRQGDTGELFF | TRBJ2-2 | . | TRBV12-3/TRBV12-4 | TRBD1
TGTGCCAGCAGTGACTCGGACACCGGGGAGCTGTTTTTT | CASSDSDTGELFF | TRBJ2-2 | many | TRBV6-4 | .
TGTGCCAGCTCCCCAGCGGGGGCCACACGAGATACGCAGTATTTT | CASSPAGATRDTQYF | TRBJ2-3 | many | TRBV6-2/TRBV6-3 | TRBD2
TGTGCCAGCCTATCCCAAGAGACCCAGTACTTC | CASLSQETQYF | TRBJ2-5 | many | TRBV11-1 | .
TGTGCCAGCAGCACAACTAGCGGGAGAAGTGCCGGGGAGCTGTTTTTT | CASSTTSGRSAGELFF | TRBJ2-2 | few | TRBV7-2 | TRBD2
TGCAGTGCTAGATTAGGGGCAGGGACTGAAGCTTTCTTT | CSARLGAGTEAFF | TRBJ1-1 | . | TRBV20-1 | .
TGCAGCGTTGTTGCATGGCAATCCACTGAAGCTTTCTTT | CSVVAWQSTEAFF | TRBJ1-1 | many | TRBV29-1 | .
TGTGCCAGCAGTTTTATCGCAGCGAGCAATCAGCCCCAGCATTTT | CASSFIAASNQPQHF | TRBJ1-5 | many | TRBV28 | .
TGTGCCAGCAGCTTAGAACGGGGCGCAGGCGAGCAGTACTTC | CASSLERGAGEQYF | TRBJ2-7 | . | TRBV7-2 | .
TGTGCCAGCAGTTACTTTTACAATGAGCAGTTCTTC | CASSYFYNEQFF | TRBJ2-1 | many | TRBV12-3/TRBV12-4 | .
TGCAGCGCTATGCTGGGCCCAGAGACCCAGTACTTC | CSAMLGPETQYF | TRBJ2-5 | many | TRBV29-1 | .
TGTGCCAGCAGACTCGGGACAGCTGGGGCCAACGTCCTGACTTTC | CASRLGTAGANVLTF | TRBJ2-6 | many | TRBV12-3/TRBV12-4 | TRBD1
TGCGCCAGCAGCTTGACAGGGAGCTCCTACAATGAGCAGTTCTTC | CASSLTGSSYNEQFF | TRBJ2-1 | many | TRBV5-1 | .
TGTGCCAGCAGGGTTACTACCACAGATACGCAGTATTTT | CASRVTTTDTQYF | TRBJ2-3 | . | TRBV28 | .
TGTGCCATCTCCTTAAGCAGGAACACCGGGGAGCTGTTTTTT | CAISLSRNTGELFF | TRBJ2-2 | few | TRBV28 | .
TGTGCCAGCAGTCCCGCCGGACAGGGGGCTGGAGCTTTCTTT | CASSPAGQGAGAFF | TRBJ1-1 | . | TRBV27 | TRBD1
TGTGCCAGCAGGCAAGGCAGGACCGGGGAGCTGTTTTTT | CASRQGRTGELFF | TRBJ2-2 | few | TRBV6-2/TRBV6-3 | .
TGTGCTAGTGGTTTGAGGTCTGGGGTCGGGGCCAACGTCCTGACTTTC | CASGLRSGVGANVLTF | TRBJ2-6 | . | TRBV12-5 | .
TGTGCCAGCAGTGAAGGAGCGGGGACCAACACAGATACGCAGTATTTT | CASSEGAGTNTDTQYF | TRBJ2-3 | many | TRBV2 | TRBD2
TGTGCCAGTACTACCGGCCACCTAGGCAATGAGCAGTTCTTC | CASTTGHLGNEQFF | TRBJ2-1 | many | TRBV19 | .
TGCAGCGTCACCGGGACGCCGGCAACTAATGAAAAACTGTTTTTT | CSVTGTPATNEKLFF | TRBJ1-4 | many | TRBV29-1 | .
TGTGCCAGCGCCCCTTGGGGACTAGATTATCACGAGCAGTACTTC | CASAPWGLDYHEQYF | TRBJ2-7 | . | TRBV5-6 | TRBD2
TGTGCCAGCAGGGGGGGATACAATGAGCAGTTCTTC | CASRGGYNEQFF | TRBJ2-1 | . | TRBV6-2/TRBV6-3 | .
TGTGCCAGCAGCTTAGGATCTGGGACCTCTTTGAGGGAGCAGTACTTC | CASSLGSGTSLREQYF | TRBJ2-7 | many | TRBV5-5 | .
TGTGCCAGTAAGGGACAGGGCCTCAATCAGCCCCAGCATTTT | CASKGQGLNQPQHF | TRBJ1-5 | few | TRBV27 | TRBD1
TGTGCCAGCAGTGATTGGAGGGACACCCAGAACACTGAAGCTTTCTTT | CASSDWRDTQNTEAFF | TRBJ1-1 | few | TRBV25-1 | .
TGTGCCATCAACGGACAGGGGAACACTGAAGCTTTCTTT | CAINGQGNTEAFF | TRBJ1-1 | . | TRBV10-3 | TRBD1
TGTGCCAGCAGCTCCCTTCAGGGTTCCGAGCAGTACTTC | CASSSLQGSEQYF | TRBJ2-7 | many | TRBV3-1 | .
TGCGCCAGCAGCTCTACCCCAGGAGGAGGCACAGATACGCAGTATTTT | CASSSTPGGGTDTQYF | TRBJ2-3 | medium-sized | TRBV4-3 | .
TGCAGCGTTTCCGGGACTAGCGGGAGAGGTGAGCAGTTCTTC | CSVSGTSGRGEQFF | TRBJ2-1 | many | TRBV29-1 | TRBD2
TGCAGTGCTCGGGGGCCCTCTGGAAACACCATATATTTT | CSARGPSGNTIYF | TRBJ1-3 | . | TRBV20-1 | .
TGCGCCAGCAGCCAAGATATGGCTAGCGGCTCCTACGAGCAGTACTTC | CASSQDMASGSYEQYF | TRBJ2-7 | few | TRBV4-3 | TRBD2
TGTGCCAGCAGCCCAAGAGGCGGGGGCTCTGGGGCCAACGTCCTGACTTTC | CASSPRGGGSGANVLTF | TRBJ2-6 | . | TRBV3-1 | TRBD2
TGCGCCAGCAGCTTGGCAGGGTTCACGTACGAGCAGTACTTC | CASSLAGFTYEQYF | TRBJ2-7 | few | TRBV5-1 | .
TGTGCCAGCAGAATCGAAGCGGGGTCGAACACCGGGGAGCTGTTTTTT | CASRIEAGSNTGELFF | TRBJ2-2 | few | TRBV11-2 | TRBD2
TGCGCCAGCAGCCAAGAAAGGACAGCCAAAAACATTCAGTACTTC | CASSQERTAKNIQYF | TRBJ2-4 | few | TRBV4-2 | .
TGCGCCAGCAGCCAAGGACTAGCGGGAGTTTTGGGCACAGATACGCAGTATTTT | CASSQGLAGVLGTDTQYF | TRBJ2-3 | once | TRBV4-1 | TRBD2
TGTGCCAGCAGTGAAGCGCCGAAAGGGTTAGAGACCCAGTACTTC | CASSEAPKGLETQYF | TRBJ2-5 | . | TRBV2 | .
TGTGCCAGCAGTTTACAGGGTTTCGGGGAGCTGTTTTTT | CASSLQGFGELFF | TRBJ2-2 | once | TRBV12-3/TRBV12-4 | .
TGTGCCACCAGCAGATTGGTCCTTGGGGAGACCTACGAGCAGTACTTC | CATSRLVLGETYEQYF | TRBJ2-7 | . | TRBV15 | .
TGTGCCAGCAGCGTAACAACGACCCACAGGGGTTCTCCCAGTTACGAGCAGTACTTC | CASSVTTTHRGSPSYEQYF | TRBJ2-7 | many | TRBV7-9 | TRBD1
TGCGCCAGCAGGCGGGACGGACACACCGGGGAGCTGTTTTTT | CASRRDGHTGELFF | TRBJ2-2 | many | TRBV5-1 | .